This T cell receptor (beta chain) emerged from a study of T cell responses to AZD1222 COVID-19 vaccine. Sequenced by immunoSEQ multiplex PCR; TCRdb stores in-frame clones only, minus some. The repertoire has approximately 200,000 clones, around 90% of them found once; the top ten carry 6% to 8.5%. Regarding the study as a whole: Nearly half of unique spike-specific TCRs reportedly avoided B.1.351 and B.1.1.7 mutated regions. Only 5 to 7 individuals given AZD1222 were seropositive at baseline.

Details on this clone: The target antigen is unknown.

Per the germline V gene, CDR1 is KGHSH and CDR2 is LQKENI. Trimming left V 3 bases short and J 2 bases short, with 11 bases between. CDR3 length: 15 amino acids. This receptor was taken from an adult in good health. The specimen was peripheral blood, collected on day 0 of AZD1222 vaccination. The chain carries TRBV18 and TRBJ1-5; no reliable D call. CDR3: CASSPPGFGNQPQHF. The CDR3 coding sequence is TGTGCCAGCTCACCGCCGGGGTTCGGCAATCAGCCCCAGCATTTT.